This T cell receptor beta chain is drawn from a study of kidney transplant recipient with SARS-CoV-2 infection. TCRdb itself ran the reads through MiXCR, one entry per CDR3 protein. Of roughly 250,000 distinct CDR3 sequences listed, under 35% were seen once; the top ten hold roughly 7%. This clonotype was counted at least ten times. The CDR3 spans 15 residues. With V trimmed by 6 bases and J by 3 bases, 5 bases remained unmatched. The sequencing here drew on a blood sample, taken at baseline and on day 111 from a kidney transplant recipient. J is TRBJ2-1 and V is TRBV12-3 or TRBV12-4; 10 bases fit TRBD2. The origin of this receptor is a male patient younger than 45 who had COVID-19 and was a kidney transplant recipient. The graft donor may account for some of the T cells. CDR3 region: CASRRLAGIYNEQFF. DNA for the CDR3: TGTGCCAGCAGGCGACTAGCGGGCATCTACAATGAGCAGTTCTTC.